A selection of T cell receptor beta chains follows, all from one sample in a study of response to subunit inactivated influenza vaccine. TCRdb called the RT-PCR reads again in MiXCR, with one record for every CDR3 protein. The table has 700,000 to 800,000 distinct CDR3 sequences, 15% to 20% seen once. Here the sequenced sample was PBMCs from blood, taken 5 to 6 days after vaccination. The origin of the receptors is a man aged 45-65 years who received an inactivated influenza vaccine. Both conserved end residues are part of each CDR3. Fields, in order: clone size, V gene, CDR3 length, J gene, D gene, CDR3 protein, CDR3 DNA. A D gene is named only where the DNA matches it firmly. Only some rows state a clone size, as once, few, many or a class for expanded clones.

many	TRBV10-3	13	TRBJ2-7	.	CAISGGPSNEQYF	TGTGCCATCAGTGGAGGGCCGAGCAACGAGCAGTACTTC
few	TRBV7-8	17	TRBJ1-4	.	CASSLAERQRANEKLFF	TGTGCCAGCAGCTTAGCGGAGAGGCAGAGGGCTAATGAAAAACTGTTTTTT
.	TRBV24-1	13	TRBJ2-7	.	CATSDGADYEQYF	TGTGCCACCAGTGATGGCGCTGACTACGAGCAGTACTTC
.	TRBV25-1	17	TRBJ2-7	.	CASSERKTGTTSYEQYF	TGTGCCAGCAGTGAACGGAAGACCGGGACAACTTCCTACGAGCAGTACTTC
.	TRBV28	16	TRBJ2-7	TRBD2	CAISLLAGGPQYEQYF	TGTGCCATCAGTCTCCTAGCGGGAGGGCCACAATACGAGCAGTACTTC
few	TRBV6-5	12	TRBJ2-7	.	CASTGSAYEQYF	TGTGCCTCCACGGGGAGCGCCTACGAGCAGTACTTC
many	TRBV15	14	TRBJ1-4	.	CATSSRATNEKLFF	TGTGCCACCAGCAGTAGGGCAACTAATGAAAAACTGTTTTTT
.	TRBV2	12	TRBJ2-5	.	CASNRGQETQYF	TGTGCCAGCAATCGGGGGCAAGAGACCCAGTACTTC
.	TRBV6-5	15	TRBJ1-2	TRBD1	CASSYRGTDFNGYTF	TGTGCCAGCAGTTACCGGGGGACAGACTTTAATGGCTACACCTTC
.	TRBV20-1	14	TRBJ2-5	TRBD1	CSADRGWIQETQYF	TGCAGTGCTGACAGGGGGTGGATACAAGAGACCCAGTACTTC
.	TRBV12-3/TRBV12-4	15	TRBJ1-6	TRBD1	CASSPRTGHNSPLHF	TGTGCCAGCAGTCCGCGGACAGGGCATAATTCACCCCTCCACTTT
.	TRBV11-2	19	TRBJ2-1	TRBD1	CASSLSPYSGTGAYNEQFF	TGTGCCAGCAGCTTGTCCCCATACTCCGGGACAGGGGCCTACAATGAGCAGTTCTTC
many	TRBV2	13	TRBJ2-5	.	CASSGVPQETQYF	TGTGCCAGCAGCGGGGTCCCGCAAGAGACCCAGTACTTC
many	TRBV7-2	16	TRBJ1-6	.	CASSLREGMGNSPLHF	TGTGCCAGCAGCTTAAGGGAGGGAATGGGCAATTCACCCCTCCACTTT
.	TRBV20-1	16	TRBJ2-5	TRBD2	CSASRLAGGEEETQYF	TGCAGTGCTTCCCGATTAGCGGGCGGGGAGGAAGAGACCCAGTACTTC
.	TRBV30	15	TRBJ1-1	TRBD1	CAWRGRGGWNTEAFF	TGTGCCTGGAGGGGCCGAGGGGGCTGGAACACTGAAGCTTTCTTT
.	TRBV5-6	14	TRBJ1-4	TRBD1	CASSRTGVGEKLFF	TGTGCCAGCAGCAGGACAGGGGTGGGTGAAAAACTGTTTTTT
.	TRBV5-6	17	TRBJ1-3	.	CASSSIAGVSSGNTIYF	TGTGCCAGCAGCTCTATTGCAGGGGTCAGCTCTGGAAACACCATATATTTT
.	TRBV6-2/TRBV6-3	18	TRBJ2-1	TRBD2	CASRRGLAGASSYNEQFF	TGTGCCAGCAGACGGGGACTAGCGGGAGCAAGCTCCTACAATGAGCAGTTCTTC
.	TRBV20-1	17	TRBJ1-2	TRBD1	CSARDLGLGQATKGYTF	TGCAGTGCTAGAGATCTCGGCTTGGGACAGGCAACTAAAGGCTACACCTTC
few	TRBV4-3	16	TRBJ2-3	TRBD2	CASSQELAGSTDTQYF	TGCGCCAGCAGCCAAGAACTAGCGGGGAGCACAGATACGCAGTATTTT
.	TRBV20-1	16	TRBJ2-1	.	CSARGGLASSYNEQFF	TGCAGTGCTAGAGGGGGGCTAGCGAGCTCCTACAATGAGCAGTTCTTC
.	TRBV12-3/TRBV12-4	17	TRBJ1-3	TRBD1	CASSPSRTGPSGNTIYF	TGTGCCAGCAGTCCGTCCCGGACAGGGCCTTCTGGAAACACCATATATTTT
few	TRBV5-1	17	TRBJ2-2	TRBD1	CASSLAGTGFPIGELFF	TGCGCCAGCAGCTTGGCCGGGACAGGTTTCCCCATTGGGGAGCTGTTTTTT
.	TRBV20-1	15	TRBJ2-4	TRBD1	CSARTGQIAKNIQYF	TGCAGTGCTAGAACGGGACAGATAGCCAAAAACATTCAGTACTTC
once	TRBV20-1	14	TRBJ1-1	.	CSARDPRSNTEAFF	TGCAGTGCTAGAGATCCAAGGTCGAACACTGAAGCTTTCTTT
few	TRBV12-3/TRBV12-4	14	TRBJ1-2	TRBD1	CASSTMDRNYGYTF	TGTGCCAGCAGTACTATGGACAGGAACTATGGCTACACCTTC